The TCR beta chain under discussion was sequenced for a study of blood T cell repertoires in COVID-19. In the original analysis: Researchers report that nucleated cell counts were estimated from reference gene primer amplification. Profiled with immunoSEQ multiplex PCR; TCRdb holds only in-frame clones, not every one. D and trimming were read from the DNA, whereas the V and J calls and clone size are those reported in that table. The sample has more than 300,000 clones; around nine tenths are singletons. Germline CDR1 SGHVS, CDR2 FNYEAQ. Trimming removed 4 bases from V and 1 base from J; junction bases left unmatched: 4. The length of the CDR3 is 16 residues. Participants had their cohort set by participant-reported clinical history.

This sequence joins TRBV7-6 and TRBJ1-5, with TRBD1 matching over 10 bases. This sequence originates from a woman in her twenties or thirties who had recovered from COVID-19. Sequencing was done on a sample of PBMCs or T cells enriched from blood (not recorded which). In DNA form, the CDR3 reads TGTGCCAGCAGCTCGGGACAGGGGCTGAGCAATCAGCCCCAGCATTTT. Translation gives CASSSGQGLSNQPQHF.